This passage covers 4 T cell receptor beta chains from one sample sequenced in a study of long-term antiretroviral therapy in people with HIV. Researchers report immunoSEQ v3.0 was run at survey level. Sequencing was performed with immunoSEQ multiplex PCR; in TCRdb, only in-frame clones are kept and a portion is missing. The data contain some 26,000 clones, roughly three quarters of them seen just once; the ten biggest clones take up approximately 10%. Sequenced here: unsorted PBMCs, sampled 1.1 years before starting antiretroviral therapy. These receptors originate from a woman between 35 and 50 years old with HIV.

The J gene is TRBJ2-1, the V gene TRBV29-1; D unresolved. V was cut by 0 bases and J by 4 bases, with 16 bases left in between. Germline V gene sequence: CDR1 SQVTM, CDR2 ANQGSEA. This CDR3 comprises 16 residues. CDR3 in amino acids: CSVEEGTANSYNEQFF. The CDR3 DNA follows: TGCAGCGTTGAAGAGGGAACAGCGAACTCTTACAATGAGCAGTTCTTC.

The rearrangement uses TRBV19 and TRBJ2-5; D gene uncertain. CDR1 and CDR2 from the germline V gene are LNHDA and SQIVND (reference sequence). V gave up 5 bases and J gave up 5 bases, with 12 bases separating them. The CDR3 is made up of 13 amino acids. The CDR3 DNA reads as TGTGCCAGTAGTGCTAGTTTGAGGGAGACCCAGTACTTC. Its protein product is CASSASLRETQYF.

The chain links TRBV9 to TRBJ1-2, with 10 bases matching TRBD1. The CDR3 has 16 amino acids. V trimming: 4 bases; J trimming: 1 base; junction bases outside the gene matches: 7. The V gene's germline CDR1 is SGDLS and CDR2 YYNGEE. CDR3 sequence: CASSIGTGVLNYGYTF. For the CDR3, the DNA is TGTGCCAGCAGCATCGGGACAGGGGTGCTTAACTATGGCTACACCTTC.

V gene TRBV4-1 combines with J gene TRBJ1-5, with D unresolved. This CDR3 contains 15 residues. In germline, CDR1 is MGHRA, CDR2 YSYEKL. Trimming took off 1 base at V and 2 bases at J, with 9 bases between the two ends. CDR3 loop: CASSQGGGGNQPQHF. The CDR3 nucleotides read TGCGCCAGCAGCCAAGGGGGTGGGGGCAATCAGCCCCAGCATTTT.